This T cell receptor beta chain was captured in a study of T cells after yellow fever vaccination (dated by TCRdb to between 2018 and 2021). With regard to the full study: Libraries from fractions with low cell numbers were prepared with the SMART-Seq v4 Ultra Low Input RNA kit. To follow T-cell clones before and after primary and booster YFV17D yellow fever vaccination, bulk TCR alpha and beta repertoires were sequenced over time. Blood samples were taken at several timepoints before and after primary and secondary immunization, and bulk PBMC replicates and cell subsets were isolated. Two healthy male donors, one aged 18 to 30 and one aged 30 to 40 years, made up the cohort. Broader findings and caveats from the paper: Only two donors were included in the study, so the extent to which the findings can be generalized is limited. After the booster, most of the clones that had expanded following primary vaccination were detected again (96% of CD4 and 88% of CD8), which suggests that memory was broadly maintained. FACS-sorted repertoires could contain abundant contaminating clonotypes from the bulk population, so computational filtering was required. The secondary T-cell response was weaker than the primary response but faster, peaking on day 5 instead of day 15. A small share of clonotypes was detected in both CD4 and CD8 compartments, with the overlap likely arising from convergent recombination.

A distance of 9 bases separates the germline ends of V and J, which lose 0 bases and 6 bases respectively. According to the germline V gene, CDR1 reads SGDLS and CDR2 reads YYNGEE. The cysteine opens and the phenylalanine closes a CDR3 of 14 amino acids. Only CDR3 DNA remains: 42 bases, in frame from the first base. The treatment or condition label here, explained by the study, means: live attenuated yellow fever vaccine strain. PBMCs were isolated from peripheral blood using a standard Ficoll-Paque protocol. CD4 and CD8 T-cell fractions were isolated with Dynabeads CD4 and CD8 positive selection kits. TriZol was used to extract RNA from bulk PBMCs, from CD4 and CD8 fractions, and from dextramer-positive and dextramer-negative fractions. The data were produced on an Illumina NovaSeq 6000. TCR cDNA was synthesized by 5'RACE template switching, through which a universal primer site and unique molecular identifiers were introduced. Priming for cDNA synthesis came from both the TCR alpha and TCR beta constant segments. Two PCR steps were used to amplify libraries, with sample barcodes and sequencing adapters being added in the second step. Sequencing of libraries was performed on Illumina HiSeq 2500 (2x100 bp) or NovaSeq (2x150 bp). On the authors' methods: Demultiplexing of reads and collapsing into UMI consensus sequences were performed with MIGEC, and V(D)J alignment was carried out with MiXCR. Vaccine-responding clonotypes were identified with edgeR using replicate PBMC samples, with FDR below 0.01 and a log2 fold change above 5 up to day 15 being required. Bulk clonotypes were assigned CD4 or CD8 identity according to which sequenced CD4 or CD8 repertoire held them at higher abundance. TCRdb reran the public reads through fastp at Q25 and MiXCR, keeping productive beta chains. Each entry is one CDR3 protein sequence, shown with its most common DNA and genes. None of the V and J calls come from the authors' own analysis; TCRdb made them. For this sample there are 250,000 to 350,000 distinct CDR3 sequences; roughly 9% appear just once. The ten largest clonotypes hold 3% to 3.5% of the sample.

This clonotype was observed a few times. Its antigen is not yet known. There are no base qualities to consult, and no much larger clone falls within one base. The receptor chain draws on TRBV9 and TRBJ1-4; the best D guess is TRBD1, with 5 bases matching. The sequencing used CD4+ T cells sorted from PBMCs, collected 5 days after the yellow fever booster vaccination. The source of this sequence is a man younger than 35 who received the YFV17D yellow fever vaccine. The CDR3: CASSVGGADEKLFF. The nucleotide sequence reads TGTGCCAGCAGCGTAGGAGGGGCAGATGAAAAACTGTTTTTT.